These 5 T cell receptor beta chains came from one sample sequenced in a study of blood T cells in healthy people across ages. A second PCR of about 7 to 12 cycles used a sample-barcoded 5' primer and a J-beta primer mix. In TCRdb, the 5' RACE reads were re-called with MiXCR into one record per CDR3 protein. The data show under 700,000 distinct CDR3 sequences, with less than 25% seen just once and just over 8.5% held by the top ten. These records were also assigned to another study, of T cells of mothers and their children.

Input material: blood. Receptor source: a boy aged 10-17 years in good health.

This clonotype turned up a few times. CDR3 protein: CSARVVKDANTGELFF. In DNA, the CDR3 is TGCAGTGCTAGAGTTGTAAAGGACGCGAACACCGGGGAGCTGTTTTTT. The chain joins TRBV20-1 to TRBJ2-2; unclear D gene. From germline, CDR1 is DFQATT and CDR2 SNEGSKA (reference sequence). The CDR3 is 16 amino acids. The V end was cut by 1 base, the J end by 0 bases, with 12 bases between.

This clonotype turned up a few times. J is TRBJ2-2 and V is TRBV7-9, with D maybe TRBD1 (6 bases). This CDR3 comprises 15 residues. Germline CDR1 reads SEHNR; CDR2 reads FQNEAQ (reference sequence). The germline V and J ends were trimmed by 4 bases and 6 bases, with 15 bases remaining between them. The CDR3: CASSSTQGQAGELFF. In nucleotides, the CDR3 is TGTGCCAGCAGCTCAACACAGGGTCAGGCCGGGGAGCTGTTTTTT.

This clonotype has a handful of counts. This chain uses TRBV7-6 with TRBJ2-3; maybe TRBD1 (6 bases). This CDR3 is 16 amino acids long. Germline lookup yields CDR1 SGHVS and CDR2 FNYEAQ. V gave up 5 bases and J gave up 4 bases, with 19 bases separating them. The CDR3 spells CASSQDRSSSSDTQYF. The CDR3, as DNA: TGTGCCAGCAGCCAAGACAGGTCCAGTAGTTCAGATACGCAGTATTTT.

This clonotype was detected a few times. This chain links TRBV3-1 with TRBJ1-4; D remains ambiguous. The CDR3 runs to 13 residues. Germline loops: CDR1 LGHDT, CDR2 YNNKEL (reference sequence). V was shortened by 2 bases and J by 11 bases, with 12 bases between the two germline ends. CDR3 sequence reads: CASSQNAVGKLFF. The CDR3 region has the DNA TGTGCCAGCAGCCAAAATGCGGTGGGGAAACTGTTTTTT. Filled out from reference TRBV3-1 and TRBJ1-4, the complete variable domain reads DTAVSQTPKYLVTQMGNDKSIKCEQNLGHDTMYWYKQDSKKFLKIMFSYNNKELIINETVPNRFSPKSPDKAHLNLHINSLELGDSAVYFCASSQNAVGKLFFGSGTQLSVL.

This chain links TRBV6-1 with TRBJ2-3; D is possibly TRBD2 (5 bases). Per germline, CDR1 MNHNS and CDR2 SASEGT. This CDR3 is built from 15 residues. V lost 6 bases and J 8 bases, leaving 21 bases between the germline ends. The CDR3 sequence: CASSRSEAVAGTQYF. The CDR3 DNA reads TGTGCCAGCAGCCGAAGCGAAGCGGTCGCGGGTACGCAGTATTTT.